This T cell receptor (beta chain) was obtained from a study of cytomegalovirus exposure and HLA in healthy donors (dated by TCRdb to 2016 to 2017). For the study in its entirety: An earlier analysis of 587 of the donors reported over 250 Gb of sequence data and around 120 million unique TCR beta sequences obtained from around 190 million T cells. About 310 gigabases of sequencing data and 80 million or so unique TCR sequences were included in an early release covering roughly 600 HLA-typed donors. Of the approximately 400 genotyped donors, roughly 85% fell in the genetic ancestry cluster associated with self-reported Caucasian donors. The study aimed to test whether signatures of past pathogen exposure could be identified by cataloging public T cell receptors. The study profiled the T cell repertoires of 550 to 700 subjects by immunosequencing and related them to cytomegalovirus serostatus. Along with the approximately 700-subject first cohort, a separate validation cohort of over a hundred different subjects was used. To predict cytomegalovirus infection status, the study brought together high-throughput TCR immunosequencing, statistical association of individual TCRs with disease status, and machine learning. A later analysis re-examined previously published TCR beta repertoires from more than 600 donors and added high-resolution HLA genotyping to investigate patterns of TCR occurrence. The later analysis used no new phenotypic data to find candidate immune exposures, relying instead on TCR beta sequences and their occurrence across donors. In an earlier analysis of roughly 600 of the donors, high-throughput TCR beta sequencing was used to judge whether each TCR beta V gene segment behaved as functional or pseudogenic. Donor age, sex, ethnicity and CMV serostatus were compiled together with the repertoire data. In a later genetic analysis, genome-wide SNP genotypes for about three fifths of the roughly 670 donors were used, and that subset was treated as a discovery cohort. All discovery cohort repertoires had been generated on a single sequencing platform. Both class I and class II loci were covered by HLA typing, at four-digit resolution. The number of donors typed differed by locus, with roughly 620-630 for A, B, C, DRB1 and DQB1, 522 for DQA1, nearly 610 for DPA1, and approximately 470 for DPB1. Roughly five DR-DQ haplotypes were handled as single units for association and clustering because linkage in the cohort was strong. On average, about 200,000 unique TCR beta nucleotide sequences were sequenced per donor among 350 to 400 genotyped donors of the cohort, with about 17% of those sequences being non-productive. Study-wide conclusions, independent of this receptor: According to a later analysis, TCR association rates differed among HLA loci, with DRB1 alleles showing the most associated TCRs and HLA-C alleles showing the fewest. Correlated functional status among segregating V segments might reflect linkage disequilibrium, but an unknown experimental factor could not be ruled out. Roughly uniform sequencing depth across donors was assumed in presence/absence analyses, although this assumption may not hold. In a later analysis, most CMV-associated TCR beta chains were found to appear HLA-restricted, with HLA associations seemingly driven largely by CMV exposure. When HLA alleles, especially DR and DQ, strongly co-occurred, attributing TCR associations to individual alleles was difficult. The sequencing pipeline was judged likely to have produced a cluster of highly shared sequence variants as a technical artifact. An earlier analysis of some 590 of the donors showed that most TCR beta V segments appeared in productive rearrangements either about 90% or about 30% of the time, which broadly matched IMGT annotations. A later analysis reported that several top co-occurrence clusters appeared linked to parvovirus B19, influenza, CMV and Epstein-Barr virus. Because the 87-base-pair reads could not distinguish some IMGT-functional V segments, including TRBV6-2 and TRBV6-3, those segments were excluded. According to the authors, the approach could potentially be generalized to other disease states and immunological phenotypes. The classifier was reported to diagnose cytomegalovirus status with high specificity and sensitivity in both the original cohort and the validation cohort. Three of the identified cytomegalovirus-associated TCR beta chains were confirmed in vitro to be specific for cytomegalovirus antigens. The cohort was sequenced for TCR beta chains only, and without alpha or paired-chain data the features that could be detected were limited. Compared with the roughly 720-donor mean, donors in an Asian-associated ancestry cluster had fewer N-insertions in productive TCRs, according to a later genetic analysis. About 15 rarely observed V segments, including chromosome 9 orphons, were excluded from the earlier analysis of several hundred of the donors because counts were too low. Because HLA typing was unavailable for some donors at each locus, only the typed subset was used in association tests. At a false discovery rate of 0.05, a later analysis linked roughly 17,000 TCR beta sequences to specific HLA alleles. In a later genetic analysis, a missense DCLRE1C variant was associated with V-gene and J-gene trimming of TCR beta chains, and the association was replicated in an independent cohort. In a later analysis, HLA-associated TCR beta chains showed more clonal expansion and lower generation probabilities than non-associated chains that were equally common. A further reported finding was that TCR beta sequences accurately predicted the HLA-A and HLA-B alleles for most subjects in the first cohort. A total of 150 to 200 TCR beta chains were listed by the study as associated with cytomegalovirus. For the cohort, immune exposure information was limited to CMV serostatus. Across donors, most TCR sequences were observed very rarely, whereas some public TCRs were present in many individuals.

Receptor libraries were prepared by the immunoSEQ multiplex PCR assay. For the multiplex PCR, a mixture combining 60 forward primers for TCR Vbeta segments and 13 reverse primers for TCR Jbeta segments was used. The CDR3 region of rearranged TCR beta genes was amplified from genomic DNA with a multiplex PCR assay. Amplified TCR beta libraries were sequenced as 87-base-pair reads on the Illumina HiSeq System. Per the authors' processing: A later analysis counted approximately 84 million unique TCR beta chains across the 666 repertoires, and around 9.9 million of these chains were shared by at least two donors. Raw reads were error-corrected and collapsed into unique sequences by a nearest-neighbor algorithm in which closely related sequences were merged to remove PCR and sequencing errors. To assign V, D and J gene segments, CDR3 sequences were aligned to IMGT reference sequences. Each retained sequence needed at least a six-nucleotide match to both a V gene segment and a J gene segment. A rearrangement counted as productive if the CDR3 had no stop codons and remained in frame with V and J, and every other rearrangement counted as non-productive. CDR3 was defined by IMGT convention, running from the second conserved V-encoded cysteine to the conserved J-encoded phenylalanine. The earlier analysis of about 610 of the donors excluded sequences that lacked an unambiguous match to a single V gene segment. An earlier analysis of 500 to 700 of the donors classified V segments as functional when productive rearrangements were above 56.7% and as segregating when the standard deviation between donors was above 5%. A statistical classification framework was developed to diagnose cytomegalovirus status using the catalog of TCR beta chain sequences. In a later analysis, V and J genes were assigned by comparing TCR nucleotide sequences against IMGT/GENE-DB human TR gene sequences. Using the TCRdist pipeline, a later analysis assigned CDR3 sequences along with most-parsimonious VDJ recombination scenarios. In a later analysis, every TCR beta chain was defined by the combination of its CDR3 amino acid sequence and its V-gene family, and reads without a unique V-gene family were dropped. A later analysis removed roughly 590 highly shared, low-generation-probability nucleotide sequences to deal with suspected cross-contamination and a sequencing artifact. In a later analysis, a clonal expansion index for each public chain was calculated from normalized within-repertoire ranks of inferred template counts. Generation probabilities in a later analysis came from a VDJ recombination model fitted to out-of-frame rearrangements, and those results were checked against IGoR. Hypergeometric tests were used in a later analysis to score TCR-TCR, TCR-HLA and TCR-CMV co-occurrence, with a repertoire-size bias correction applied to the TCR pairs. In a later analysis, false discovery rates were estimated by permuting HLA or CMV assignments 20 times. In a later analysis, co-occurring TCRs were grouped using DBSCAN, and TCRdist sequence similarity was added for clustering within HLA-allele-positive subsets. For co-occurrence clustering, repertoires with fewer than 30,000 or more than 120,000 public chains were excluded, along with about five repertoires with anomalous nucleotide sharing. TCRdb carries this immuneACCESS record with in-frame sequences only. Its versions omit some clonotypes, under half of them owing to an unresolved V gene in the studies checked, with the rest unexplained. V and J calls plus clone size are reproduced from that table; the DNA served to infer D and trimming. The table for this sample lists some 130,000 clones; around 80% of them were counted only once. About 4.9% of the sample is taken by the ten largest.

CDR1 and CDR2 are read off the germline V gene (reference sequence) as LNHDA and SQIVND. The CDR3, cysteine through phenylalanine, is 13 amino acids long. The read is trimmed to its CDR3 DNA, 39 bases read in frame from base 1. V was cut back by 5 bases and J by 5 bases, leaving a gap of 10 bases between them. As concerns this clone: The antigen it recognizes is unknown. Per-base quality was not reported, and no clone a single base away is much larger than it.

The cohort consisted of 666 healthy bone marrow donors. Cohort members were all nominally healthy when sampled, although unrecorded immune exposures were likely present. CMV serostatus was positive for roughly 290 and negative for about 55% of the roughly 670 cohort members, and was not recorded for this donor. Every donor gave a peripheral blood sample, and the peripheral blood mononuclear cells from that sample were used for TCR beta sequencing. Genomic DNA was extracted from the blood cell samples with the Qiagen DNeasy Blood Extraction Kit. The chain couples TRBV19 to TRBJ2-1; a tentative D match to TRBD2 spans 5 bases. This TCR was recovered from a man younger than 45 in good health. The sample consisted of PBMCs. This receptor has the CDR3 CASSVGLNNEQFF. The DNA reads as follows: TGTGCCAGTAGTGTCGGACTTAACAATGAGCAGTTCTTC. The full variable domain, with segments outside the CDR3 supplied by the reference TRBV19 and TRBJ2-1 proteins, appears as DGGITQSPKYLFRKEGQNVTLSCEQNLNHDAMYWYRQDPGQGLRLIYYSQIVNDFQKGDIAEGYSVSREKKESFPLTVTSAQKNPTAFYLCASSVGLNNEQFFGPGTRLTVL.